This TCR beta chain stems from a study of STAT5B mutations in CD4+ large granular lymphocyte leukemia (dated by TCRdb to between 2021 and 2024). Describing the broader study: Among the healthy controls, the CDR3 'QG' motif was associated with a particular HLA allele. The TCRbeta repertoires of CD4+ T-cell large granular lymphocyte leukemia patients were compared with the TCRbeta repertoires of healthy blood donors. Flow cytometry performed on FACSCanto II or FACSVerse showed that the purified fractions had more than 95% purity among lymphocytes. General conclusions and limits of the study: TRBV06-family usage was enriched among the top patient clones (8/27) compared with healthy controls (2/35). Each patient's main leukemic clonotypes were private, but roughly a quarter of these clonotypes showed up at low frequency in the non-leukemic repertoires of other patients. The data were not HLA-matched, and the higher clonality in CD4+ T-LGLL than in CD8+ T-LGLL could be due to the relatively small sample size. Greater clonality appeared to be present in CD4-sorted patient repertoires than in healthy CD4+ repertoires, and the difference was retained after the putative leukemic clones were removed.

Concerning this clone: It lacks a known antigen. No base qualities exist here, and no much larger clone lies one base off it.

Buffy coats from 37 blood donors, supplied by the Finnish Red Cross blood service, were used as healthy controls. All TCR-sequenced material derived from peripheral blood: patient blood samples and healthy donor buffy coats. Peripheral blood mononuclear cells were isolated by Ficoll-Hypaque gradient centrifugation. Magnetic purification was used to isolate CD4+ cells from the buffy coats of the healthy controls. Genomic DNA was extracted using the Gentra Puregene Cell and Tissue kit, and a Qubit 2.0 fluorometer was used to quantify it. The germline V gene supplies CDR1 SGHRS and CDR2 YFSETQ. The V end loses 4 bases and the J end loses 0 bases, and a stretch of 13 bases separates them. The CDR3 runs 16 amino acids, cysteine and phenylalanine included. Only CDR3 DNA is held: 48 bases, read in frame from base 1. TCRbeta rearrangements were sequenced from genomic DNA using the immunoSEQ assay at survey resolution. On the study's bioinformatics: In the TCR sequencing data, the lowest productive clonotype frequency that could be detected was 2.59 x 10-5. Analyses included only productive TCRbeta rearrangements, meaning complete and in-frame sequences. Clonality for each sample was calculated as Simpson clonality in the immunoSEQ Analyzer version 3.0. Clones were grouped by frequency into very rare, small, medium, large (1-20%) or hyperexpanded (>20%) categories. Generation probabilities were estimated with OLGA 1.2.3, V-gene circos plots were made with VDJtools, specificities were searched in VDJdb, and CDR3 motifs were identified with GLIPH. The immuneACCESS repertoire file appears here via TCRdb, limited to in-frame rearrangements. These files lack a portion of the clones; in checked studies, under half of the deficit traces to unresolved V genes, and the cause of the others is not known. The D gene and trimming were derived from the DNA, and the V and J assignments and clone size from that table. The sample table lists 45,000 to 55,000 clones, less than 85% of them with a count of one. The leading ten clones occupy 1.5% of the sample.

Sequences were obtained from CD4+ T cells from blood buffy coats. The chain couples TRBV5-1 to TRBJ2-2; TRBD2 could be the D gene, as 5 bases match. The sequence came from a human donor in good health. The nucleotide sequence reads TGCGCCAGCAGCGGGAGCGCGGCCTCGAACACCGGGGAGCTGTTTTTT. This is translated as CASSGSAASNTGELFF.